Below, 30 T cell receptor beta chains from the same sample are listed, as sequenced in a study of tumor-infiltrating lymphocytes in primary liver carcinoma (dated by TCRdb to the late 2010s). Sequencing used an Illumina HiSeq 2500. Starting from 500 to 650 ng total RNA, TCRbeta-specific cDNA was produced by reverse transcription with a constant-region primer and ProtoScript II reverse transcriptase. Construction of the TCRbeta libraries relied on three nested rounds of multiplex PCR, following a slightly modified ARM-PCR procedure. Each of the first two PCR rounds ran for approximately 11 cycles and used multiplex TRBV1-TRBV30 forward primers together with a Cbeta reverse primer. The public sequencing data were trimmed at Q25 with fastp and processed into clonotypes with MiXCR by TCRdb, which kept only in-frame beta chains. Rows matching on CDR3 protein sequence are summarized as one entry with the most common DNA and genes. In all, the sample holds 310,000 or so distinct CDR3 sequences, and about 50% of those were seen once. The top ten hold approximately 15% of the sample.

RNA from unsorted whole blood was extracted with TRIzol reagent, and germline DNA was obtained with the DNeasy Blood & Tissue kit. Sequencing input: peripheral blood. All receptors derive from a woman aged 25-40 years with primary liver carcinoma and hepatitis B virus infection.

In regard to this clonotype: A much larger clone differs by one base, so this may be a read error. This chain uses TRBV29-1 with TRBJ2-7; tentatively, D is TRBD1 (5 bases). Trimming removed 7 bases at V and 0 bases at J, with 10 bases between. In germline, CDR1 is SQVTM, CDR2 ANQGSEA. This CDR3 has 12 residues. CDR3 nucleotides: TGCAGCGCTAGGACATACTCCTACGAGCAGTACTTC. Residues: CSARTYSYEQYF.

This clonotype occurred a few times. CDR3 sequence: CASSRGTLGNTGELFF. DNA for the CDR3: TGCGCCAGCAGCCGCGGAACCCTGGGGAACACCGGGGAGCTGTTTTTT. The chain has TRBV4-1 and TRBJ2-2; D uncertain. The CDR3 length is 16 residues. Deletions cut 4 bases from V and 1 base from J, with 13 bases between. Germline CDR1 and CDR2: MGHRA and YSYEKL.

This chain uses TRBV28 with TRBJ2-3; TRBD2 agrees at 7 bases. V shed 7 bases and J 1 base; nucleotides not matched to a gene: 17. Germline V CDR1 and CDR2: MDHEN, SYDVKM. The CDR3 spans 18 residues. DNA for the CDR3: TGTGCCAGCACATCCGATTTGGCGGGAGAGGGAGGCACAGATACGCAGTATTTT. It translates to CASTSDLAGEGGTDTQYF.

The chain joins TRBV11-2 to TRBJ2-7, with D uncertain. This CDR3 has 13 residues. V lost 5 bases and J lost 2, with 10 bases in between. Germline CDR1 is SGHAT and CDR2 is FQNNGV. CDR3 amino acids: CASSTRAAYEQYF. As DNA, the CDR3 is TGTGCCAGCAGCACAAGGGCCGCCTACGAGCAGTACTTC.

The gene calls are TRBV6-1 and TRBJ2-3, with 8 bases lining up with TRBD1. The CDR3 is 14 amino acids. Germline CDR1 reads MNHNS; CDR2 reads SASEGT. V lost 5 bases, J lost 3 bases, and 4 bases stayed unmatched. The CDR3 loop is CASSTRGQTDTQYF. DNA for the CDR3: TGTGCCAGCAGTACCAGGGGGCAGACAGATACGCAGTATTTT.

With regard to this clonotype: One junction end disagrees with the germline gene, perhaps due to a read error. V usage is TRBV29-1 and J usage is TRBJ2-7; the D gene is possibly TRBD2 (6 bases). CDR1 and CDR2 from the germline V gene are SQVTM and ANQGSEA. The CDR3 has 17 amino acids. The CDR3 spells CSVLGGIGAGSSYKQYF. CDR3 DNA sequence: TGCAGCGTTCTGGGGGGAATAGGGGCGGGAAGCTCCTACAAGCAGTACTTC.

Remarks on this clonotype: At one end the junction does not follow the germline gene, possibly because of a read error. This chain uses TRBV6-5 with TRBJ2-3, with D possibly matching TRBD1 (6 bases). CDR1 MNHEY and CDR2 SVGAGI come from the germline V gene. The CDR3 extends over 14 amino acids. The CDR3 nucleotides are TGTGCCGGCAGTTTGACAGGATCCACAGATACGCAGTATTTT. As protein: CAGSLTGSTDTQYF.

This clonotype came up many times. The CDR3 DNA reads as TGTGCCAGCAATAGCGAGATCACAGATACGCAGTATTTT. Its protein is CASNSEITDTQYF. This rearrangement joins TRBV12-3 or TRBV12-4 to TRBJ2-3, with a weak D call TRBD2 (5 bases). This CDR3 has 13 amino acids. Trimming cost V 7 bases and J 2 bases, with 10 bases left between them.

About this clonotype itself: No conserved phenylalanine or tryptophan is present at the end of the CDR3, so a read error is the likely explanation. The chain joins TRBV29-1 to TRBJ2-3, with no clear D. Germline V lookup: CDR1 SQVTM, CDR2 ANQGSEA. The CDR3 totals 13 residues. CDR3 sequence: CSVAPPGTDTQYL. CDR3 in DNA: TGCAGCGTAGCCCCGCCGGGCACTGATACGCAGTATCTT.

This chain joins TRBV11-2 and TRBJ2-3; TRBD1 might be the D (6 bases). V was clipped by 7 bases and J by 2 bases, with 16 bases between them. Germline V gene lookup returns CDR1 SGHAT and CDR2 FQNNGV. The CDR3 runs 15 residues. The CDR3 spells CASNSVWTATDTQYF. CDR3 DNA: TGTGCCAGCAACTCAGTTTGGACAGCCACAGATACGCAGTATTTT.

The chain links TRBV5-1 to TRBJ2-1; 10 nucleotides agree with TRBD2. The V gene end was trimmed by 2 bases and the J gene end by 4 bases; junction bases not matched to a gene: 9. Germline values: CDR1 SGHRS, CDR2 YFSETQ. The length of the CDR3 is 17 residues. In nucleotides, the CDR3 is TGCGCCAGCAGCTTCCCCCCCGGGACTAGCGATTACAATGAGCAGTTCTTC. It is translated as CASSFPPGTSDYNEQFF.

This chain connects TRBV12-3 or TRBV12-4 to TRBJ2-7, with D tentatively TRBD1 or TRBD2 (6 bases each). CDR3 length: 15 amino acids. V was clipped by 3 bases and J by 12 bases, with 24 bases between them. Here the CDR3 reads CASSFRGQGNHEWYF. In DNA, the CDR3 is TGTGCCAGCAGTTTTCGGGGGCAGGGTAATCACGAGTGGTACTTC.

In the case of this clonotype: This could be a read error, since a much larger clone is one nucleotide away. The V and J genes are TRBV29-1 and TRBJ1-5, with TRBD1 as a possible D gene (6 bases). Between the trimmed V and J ends, which lost 4 bases and 1 base, there was a span of 20 bases. Germline V gene sequence: CDR1 SQVTM, CDR2 ANQGSEA. The CDR3 consists of 17 residues. In DNA, the CDR3 is TGCAGCGTTGCCGGGACAAGGAGCCGAGGAAGCAATCAGCCCCAGCATTTT. This gives the protein CSVAGTRSRGSNQPQHF. Combining the CDR3 with reference TRBV29-1 and TRBJ1-5 gives the whole variable domain SAVISQKPSRDICQRGTSLTIQCQVDSQVTMMFWYRQQPGQSLTLIATANQGSEATYESGFVIDKFPISRPNLTFSTLTVSNMSPEDSSIYLCSVAGTRSRGSNQPQHFGDGTRLSIL.

Details on this clonotype: A much larger clone differs from this one at a single base, so this may be a read error. This sequence joins TRBV6-2 or TRBV6-3 and TRBJ2-7; 7 bases fit TRBD1. The CDR3 runs to 14 residues. Germline CDR1 and CDR2: MNHEY and SVGEGT. The CDR3 nucleotides are TGTGCCGGCAGTCGGACAGGTTCCCCTCTCGAGCAGTACTTC. It translates to CAGSRTGSPLEQYF.

Concerning this clonotype: A much larger clone sits a single nucleotide away, making a read error possible. The rearrangement uses TRBV29-1 and TRBJ1-6, with TRBD1 matching 7 bases. This CDR3 spans 13 amino acids. Looked up from germline, CDR1 is SQVTM and CDR2 is ANQGSEA. This CDR3 reads CSVRDSYNSLLHF. The CDR3 DNA follows: TGCAGCGTTCGGGACAGTTATAATTCACTCCTCCACTTT.

The chain joins TRBV11-2 to TRBJ1-1, with unresolved D. Germline CDR1 reads SGHAT; CDR2 reads FQNNGV. This CDR3 region has 13 residues. CDR3 protein: CDCSLVGDTEAFF. The CDR3 DNA sequence: TGTGACTGCAGCTTAGTTGGGGACACTGAAGCTTTCTTT.

The rearrangement uses TRBV11-2 and TRBJ2-1; tentatively, D is TRBD1 or TRBD2 (7 bases each). The V end lost 3 bases, the J end lost 9 bases, and 27 bases lay between the germline ends. Per the germline V gene, CDR1 is SGHAT and CDR2 is FQNNGV. This CDR3 region has 18 residues. CDR3: CASSFLIRTRGRDSEQFF. The CDR3 nucleotides are TGTGCCAGCAGCTTCTTAATCCGGACTAGAGGGAGGGACAGTGAGCAGTTCTTC. Full variable domain (outside the CDR3, taken from reference TRBV11-2 and TRBJ2-1): EAGVAQSPRYKIIEKRQSVAFWCNPISGHATLYWYQQILGQGPKLLIQFQNNGVVDDSQLPKDRFSAERLKGVDSTLKIQPAKLEDSAVYLCASSFLIRTRGRDSEQFFGPGTRLTVL.

This clonotype was counted once. The chain's CDR3 is CASGKSRDTQYF. Here the CDR3 DNA reads TGTGCCAGCGGCAAGTCCAGGGATACGCAGTATTTT. The genes are TRBV12-3 or TRBV12-4 and TRBJ2-3; D not resolved. The length of the CDR3 is 12 residues. V lost 8 bases and J lost 6, with 12 bases in between.

This clonotype was detected many times. This chain links TRBV6-6 with TRBJ2-7; perhaps TRBD2 as D (6 bases). From germline, CDR1 is MNHNY and CDR2 SVGAGI (reference sequence). The CDR3 runs 14 residues. V gave up 3 bases and J gave up 3 bases, with 12 bases separating them. Here the CDR3 reads CASSYSGEYYEQYF. The CDR3 bases are TGTGCCAGCAGTTATTCGGGGGAATACTACGAGCAGTACTTC.

To note about this clonotype: At one of its ends the junction is not consistent with the germline gene, which may arise from a read error. This chain uses TRBV6-5 with TRBJ2-7; D uncertain. This CDR3 region has 13 residues. Germline V lookup: CDR1 MNHEY, CDR2 SVGAGI. CDR3 loop: CARRGPFSYEQHF. CDR3 nucleotide sequence: TGTGCCAGAAGAGGACCCTTTTCCTACGAGCAGCACTTC.

V is TRBV4-1 and J is TRBJ2-3; 7 bases agree with TRBD2. CDR3 length: 15 amino acids. The germline gives CDR1 MGHRA, CDR2 YSYEKL. V gave up 2 bases and J gave up 2 bases; unmatched junction bases: 4. The CDR3 loop reads CASSQRLANTDTQYF. CDR3 DNA: TGCGCCAGCAGCCAACGACTAGCAAACACAGATACGCAGTATTTT.

This clonotype was seen more than once but under ten times. A much larger clone lies a single base off, so this may be a read error. The gene calls are TRBV4-2 and TRBJ2-7; possibly TRBD1 for D (6 bases). The CDR3 consists of 15 residues. Trimming removed 4 bases at V and 2 bases at J, with 15 bases between. Per germline, CDR1 LGHNA and CDR2 YNFKEQ. CDR3 in DNA: TGTGCCAGCAGCCGAGGACAGAGGGATGCCTACGAGCAGTACTTC. Its protein product is CASSRGQRDAYEQYF.

In its sample, this clonotype was seen a few times. The chain employs TRBV11-1 and TRBJ2-5; TRBD2 is a possible D gene (5 bases). The CDR3 is made up of 14 amino acids. Germline values: CDR1 SGHAT, CDR2 FQDESV (reference sequence). Trimming removed 2 bases from V and 10 bases from J, with 17 bases in between. Here the CDR3 DNA reads TGTGCCAGCAGCTTATATCAGCGGCAAGAGGTCCAGTACTTC. Its translation: CASSLYQRQEVQYF.

This chain uses TRBV11-3 with TRBJ2-3, with 11 bases aligning to TRBD2. Trimming removed 8 bases from V and 2 bases from J; junction bases left unmatched: 9. CDR1 and CDR2 (germline): SGHNT, YENEEA. The length of the CDR3 is 16 residues. CDR3 in amino acids: CASGIAGGPNTDTQYF. The CDR3 bases are TGTGCCAGCGGCATAGCGGGAGGGCCGAACACAGATACGCAGTATTTT. The full variable domain, completed using reference TRBV11-3 and TRBJ2-3, is EAGVVQSPRYKIIEKKQPVAFWCNPISGHNTLYWYLQNLGQGPELLIRYENEEAVDDSQLPKDRFSAERLKGVDSTLKIQPAELGDSAVYLCASGIAGGPNTDTQYFGPGTRLTVL.

This clonotype was detected once. The germline gene is not matched at one end of the junction; a read error may be the cause. The chain is built from TRBV11-2 and TRBJ2-6; 8 bases align to TRBD1. The V gene's germline CDR1 is SGHAT and CDR2 FQNNGV. This CDR3 has 17 amino acids. CDR3 region: CARSSLRQGYGANVLSF. The CDR3 coding sequence is TGTGCCCGCAGCTCCCTTAGACAGGGGTATGGGGCCAACGTCCTGAGTTTC.

CDR3 protein: CASSSLRGYTF. The CDR3 nucleotides are TGTGCCAGCAGTTCCCTACGGGGCTACACCTTC. The rearrangement uses TRBV28 and TRBJ1-2; no definite D call. CDR1 and CDR2 (germline): MDHEN, SYDVKM. V lost 4 bases, J lost 8 bases, and 8 bases lay in between. This CDR3 spans 11 amino acids.

In this sample, this clonotype turned up many times. The rearrangement uses TRBV4-3 and TRBJ2-1; weak D call: TRBD1 (5 bases). The germline V gene encodes CDR1 LGHNA and CDR2 YSLEER. The CDR3 is 14 residues long. The V and J ends lost 0 bases and 6 bases respectively, with 9 bases between them. The CDR3 sequence is CASSQDWGGNEQFF. CDR3 DNA: TGCGCCAGCAGCCAAGATTGGGGCGGCAATGAGCAGTTCTTC.

On this clonotype: A much bigger clone sits one base away, suggesting this may be a read error. The chain employs TRBV12-3 or TRBV12-4 and TRBJ1-1; D is unclear. CDR3 length equals 12 residues. Trimming shortened V by 3 bases and J by 7 bases, and 9 bases separated the two germline ends. CDR3 sequence (DNA): TGTGCCAGCAGTTTGGCGGGCATTGAAGCTTTCTTT. It encodes CASSLAGIEAFF.

This chain uses TRBV6-2 or TRBV6-3 with TRBJ1-1; D is perhaps TRBD1 (6 bases). V was trimmed by 8 bases and J by 11 bases, leaving 30 bases between them. Germline loops: CDR1 MNHEY, CDR2 SVGEGT. The length of the CDR3 is 16 residues. This CDR3 reads CASGSTSQGLGSRAFF. Here the CDR3 DNA reads TGTGCCAGCGGTTCAACCTCACAGGGTCTAGGATCGAGGGCTTTCTTT.

This clonotype has ten or more counts. The chain carries TRBV11-2 and TRBJ1-6; D not certain. V lost 1 base and J lost 0, with 10 bases in between. From germline, CDR1 is SGHAT and CDR2 FQNNGV. This CDR3 has 17 amino acids. DNA for the CDR3: TGTGCCAGCAGCTTAGGACCAGAGAGCTCCTATAATTCACCCCTCCACTTT. This translates into CASSLGPESSYNSPLHF.